The text below deals with one T cell receptor (beta chain). Germline CDR1 and CDR2: SGHVS and FNYEAQ. This CDR3 has 16 residues. Between the trimmed V and J ends, which lost 2 bases and 6 bases, there was a span of 14 bases. The sample comes from a study of T cell responses to AZD1222 COVID-19 vaccine. This table comes from immunoSEQ multiplex PCR, and its TCRdb copy is limited to in-frame clones, with some not included. The sample carries 140,000 to 150,000 clones, roughly 88% recorded once. The chain joins TRBV7-6 to TRBJ1-6; D uncertain. The source material was peripheral blood, sampled 28 days after the second AZD1222 dose. The clonotype was recovered from an adult who received the AZD1222 COVID-19 vaccine. The CDR3 loop reads CASSLLLSGGNSPLHF. DNA of the CDR3: TGTGCCAGCAGCTTACTCCTTTCTGGCGGTAATTCACCCCTCCACTTT.